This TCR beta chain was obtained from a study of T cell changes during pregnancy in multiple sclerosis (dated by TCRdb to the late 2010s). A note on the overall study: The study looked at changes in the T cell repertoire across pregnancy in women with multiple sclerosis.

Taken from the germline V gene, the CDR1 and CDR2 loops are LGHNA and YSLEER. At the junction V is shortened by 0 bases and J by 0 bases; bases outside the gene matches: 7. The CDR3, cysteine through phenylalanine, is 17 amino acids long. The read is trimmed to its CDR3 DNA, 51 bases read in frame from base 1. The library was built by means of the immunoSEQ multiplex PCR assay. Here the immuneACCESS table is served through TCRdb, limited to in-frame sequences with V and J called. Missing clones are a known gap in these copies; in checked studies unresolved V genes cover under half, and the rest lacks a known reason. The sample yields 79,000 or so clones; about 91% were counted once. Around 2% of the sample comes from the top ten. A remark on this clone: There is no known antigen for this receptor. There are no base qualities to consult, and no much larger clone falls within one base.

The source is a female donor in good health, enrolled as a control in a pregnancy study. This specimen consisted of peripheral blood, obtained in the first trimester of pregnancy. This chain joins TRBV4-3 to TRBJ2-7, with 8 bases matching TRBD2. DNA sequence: TGCGCCAGCAGCCAAGATGAACTAGCGGCGGGCTCCTACGAGCAGTACTTC. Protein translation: CASSQDELAAGSYEQYF.